Listed below are T cell receptor beta chains from one sample, sequenced in a study of shared clonotypes between healthy human individuals. TCRdb keeps only in-frame clones here, not all; method: immunoSEQ multiplex PCR. The sample carries some 2 million clones, over 85% recorded once. The source material was naive CD4+ T cells sorted from blood. The origin of the receptors is a man aged 18 to 30 in good health. Both conserved end residues are part of each CDR3. D genes are given only for firm matches. Some rows have no size entry. The others give once, few or many, or a class for an expanded clone.

J	D	V	size	DNA	CDR3
TRBJ2-3	TRBD1	TRBV5-1	-	TGCGCCAGCAGCTCGACAGGGGATACGCAGTATTTT	CASSSTGDTQYF
TRBJ2-2	-	TRBV28	-	TGTGCCAGCAGTTCCGCTCCACGGCCCGGGGAGCTGTTTTTT	CASSSAPRPGELFF
TRBJ2-7	-	TRBV5-1	-	TGCGCCAGCAGCTTAGGGACGGTCGAGAGCTCCTACGAGCAGTACTTC	CASSLGTVESSYEQYF
TRBJ2-7	TRBD1	TRBV5-4	once	TGTGCCAGCAGTCTCCTGGGACAGGGGCCTAACGAGCAGTACTTC	CASSLLGQGPNEQYF
TRBJ1-2	-	TRBV5-1	-	TGCGCCAGCAGCTTGGGGCTGCCTAACTATGGCTACACCTTC	CASSLGLPNYGYTF
TRBJ1-2	TRBD1	TRBV19	-	TGTGCCAGTAGTCCGAGCGACAGGGCCTATGGCTACACCTTC	CASSPSDRAYGYTF
TRBJ2-7	TRBD2	TRBV18	once	TGTGCCAGCTCACCCCTCGGGACTAGCTCGGGCGAGCAGTACTTC	CASSPLGTSSGEQYF
TRBJ2-7	TRBD2	TRBV11-2	-	TGTGCCAGCAGCTTAGGACTAGCGTACGAGCAGTACTTC	CASSLGLAYEQYF
TRBJ2-7	-	TRBV7-2	-	TGTGCCAGCACCCCTCCGGGAAGGGATCACTACGAGCAGTACTTC	CASTPPGRDHYEQYF
TRBJ2-3	TRBD2	TRBV7-9	-	TGTGCCAGCAATAGCGGGGTCAGAGATACGCAGTATTTT	CASNSGVRDTQYF
TRBJ2-6	-	TRBV2	-	TGTGCCAGCAGTGTGGGATACTCTGGGGCCAACGTCCTGACTTTC	CASSVGYSGANVLTF
TRBJ2-2	-	TRBV29-1	-	TGCAGCGTTGGGGGTAATTCTGGGGAGCTGTTTTTT	CSVGGNSGELFF
TRBJ2-2	TRBD2	TRBV5-4	-	TGTGCCAGCAGCCTTTGGGAGGGAACCGGGGAGCTGTTTTTT	CASSLWEGTGELFF
TRBJ2-7	TRBD2	TRBV10-2	-	TGCGCCAGCAGTGAGATAAGGACTAGCGGCTACGAGCAGTACTTC	CASSEIRTSGYEQYF
TRBJ2-3	TRBD2	TRBV5-8	-	TGTGCCAGCAGCTTGGGGGCCCTAGCGGGAGTTACAGATACGCAGTATTTT	CASSLGALAGVTDTQYF
TRBJ1-2	-	TRBV10-3	once	TGTGCCATCAGTGATGTGACACCTAACTATGGCTACACCTTC	CAISDVTPNYGYTF
TRBJ2-1	TRBD2	TRBV10-3	-	TGTGCCATCGGACTAGCGGGAGTCGATGAGCAGTTCTTC	CAIGLAGVDEQFF
TRBJ2-7	-	TRBV4-3	-	TGCGCCAGCAGCCAAGAATGGGGGACAAAAGGGAACGAGCAGTACTTC	CASSQEWGTKGNEQYF
TRBJ2-3	-	TRBV2	-	TGTGCCAGCAGGGCTCGTGCTGCTAGCACAGATACGCAGTATTTT	CASRARAASTDTQYF
TRBJ2-2	-	TRBV10-3	-	TGTGCCACAGGGAGAGGGAACACCGGGGAGCTGTTTTTT	CATGRGNTGELFF
TRBJ2-1	TRBD1	TRBV10-3	once	TGTGCCATCAGTGGACCCGGGACAGGGTACTACAATGAGCAGTTCTTC	CAISGPGTGYYNEQFF
TRBJ1-2	-	TRBV6-6	-	TGTGCCAGCAGCCAGGGGAGTGGCTACACCTTC	CASSQGSGYTF
TRBJ2-5	-	TRBV7-2	-	TGTGCCAGCAGCCCCGAAGGGGCCCAGCGAGAGACCCAGTACTTC	CASSPEGAQRETQYF
TRBJ2-7	-	TRBV5-5	-	TGTGCCAGCAGCTCGTGGACAATTGACGAGCAGTACTTC	CASSSWTIDEQYF
TRBJ2-7	-	TRBV7-9	once	TGTGCCAGCAGCTACCGGGACTACGAGCAGTACTTC	CASSYRDYEQYF
TRBJ1-5	-	TRBV28	-	TGTGCCAGCAGCCTGACGGGGGGCAATCAGCCCCAGCATTTT	CASSLTGGNQPQHF
TRBJ2-2	TRBD1	TRBV29-1	-	TGCAGCGGCGTCCTCGGGACAGGGAACACCGGGGAGCTGTTTTTT	CSGVLGTGNTGELFF
TRBJ1-1	TRBD1	TRBV25-1	-	TGTGCCAGCAGTGAAAAACAGGGGATTGGTGCTTTCTTT	CASSEKQGIGAFF
TRBJ2-3	TRBD2	TRBV10-1	-	TGCGCCAGCAGTGAGTCGCTAGCGGGGTTTTCGCAGTATTTT	CASSESLAGFSQYF
TRBJ1-1	TRBD1	TRBV6-5	-	TGTGCCAGCAGTTATCGACAGGGTCGGGACACTGAAGCTTTCTTT	CASSYRQGRDTEAFF
TRBJ2-7	-	TRBV21-1	-	TGTGCCAGCAGCGAAAAACGGCCCTACGAGCAGTACTTC	CASSEKRPYEQYF
TRBJ1-4	-	TRBV7-9	once	TGTGCCAGCAGCTACCGGGTTTACGGTGCAACTAATGAAAAACTGTTTTTT	CASSYRVYGATNEKLFF